The 15 T cell receptor beta chains reported below all come from one sample, sequenced in a study of Ad26.COV2.S vaccination and SARS-CoV-2 variants. Profiling relied on immunoSEQ multiplex PCR, and the TCRdb table lists in-frame clones only, not all of them. The sample records under 150,000 clones, more than 80% being singletons. Material: peripheral blood, obtained after recovery from COVID-19. Source of these receptors: a human donor who had recovered from COVID-19.

This chain joins TRBV28 and TRBJ1-2, with D perhaps matching TRBD1 (5 bases). Germline CDR1 reads MDHEN; CDR2 reads SYDVKM. Trimming stripped 7 bases from V and 2 bases from J, with 14 bases between. CDR3 length: 14 residues. The CDR3 here is CASTLGGSNYGYTF. The CDR3 DNA reads as TGTGCCAGCACCCTCGGGGGGTCCAACTATGGCTACACCTTC.

The rearrangement joins TRBV28 to TRBJ2-7; no reliable D call. The V end was cut by 5 bases, the J end by 7 bases, with 9 bases between. This CDR3 spans 11 amino acids. Germline-derived CDR1 and CDR2 are MDHEN and SYDVKM. This chain's CDR3 is CASSPELEQYF. The CDR3 region has the DNA TGTGCCAGCAGTCCGGAGCTAGAGCAGTACTTC. Using reference TRBV28 and TRBJ2-7 for the parts outside the CDR3, the full variable domain is DVKVTQSSRYLVKRTGEKVFLECVQDMDHENMFWYRQDPGLGLRLIYFSYDVKMKEKGDIPEGYSVSREKKERFSLILESASTNQTSMYLCASSPELEQYFGPGTRLTVT.

The chain is built from TRBV7-2 and TRBJ2-3; D is unresolved. The germline gives CDR1 SGHTA, CDR2 FQGNSA. CDR3 length: 13 residues. V lost 6 bases and J lost 4, with 11 bases in between. This CDR3 is CASREGSSDTQYF. Here the CDR3 DNA reads TGTGCCAGCAGGGAAGGATCGTCAGATACGCAGTATTTT. The complete variable domain, with remaining parts taken from reference TRBV7-2 and TRBJ2-3, reads GAGVSQSPSNKVTEKGKDVELRCDPISGHTALYWYRQSLGQGLEFLIYFQGNSAPDKSGLPSDRFSAERTGGSVSTLTIQRTQQEDSAVYLCASREGSSDTQYFGPGTRLTVL.

V is TRBV7-2 and J is TRBJ1-2; D unclear. Germline V lookup: CDR1 SGHTA, CDR2 FQGNSA. The CDR3 runs 13 residues. Trimming removed 3 bases from V and 4 bases from J, with 9 bases in between. CDR3 in amino acids: CASSFSPGYGYTF. CDR3 sequence (DNA): TGTGCCAGCAGCTTTAGTCCGGGCTATGGCTACACCTTC.

The V and J genes are TRBV7-9 and TRBJ1-2; a possible D gene is TRBD1 (5 bases). Trimming stripped 1 base from V and 5 bases from J, with 8 bases between. CDR1 is SEHNR and CDR2 is FQNEAQ in the germline V gene (reference sequence). This CDR3 is built from 13 residues. CDR3 in amino acids: CASSLDRTYGYTF. In DNA, the CDR3 is TGTGCCAGCAGCTTAGACAGGACGTATGGCTACACCTTC.

The chain recombines TRBV27 with TRBJ2-1; unclear D gene. Germline V gives CDR1 MNHEY, CDR2 SMNVEV (reference sequence). The CDR3 extends over 11 amino acids. V was clipped by 4 bases and J by 7 bases, with 5 bases between them. The CDR3 bases are TGTGCCAGCAGTTCACGTAATGAGCAGTTCTTC. Amino acid sequence: CASSSRNEQFF.

The rearrangement uses TRBV6-5 and TRBJ1-1, with D perhaps TRBD1 (6 bases). CDR3 size: 13 residues. Trimming removed 5 bases at V and 11 bases at J, with 18 bases between. Germline assignment: CDR1 MNHEY and CDR2 SVGAGI. CDR3: CASSPRDTADAFF. CDR3 DNA sequence: TGTGCCAGCAGTCCCAGGGACACCGCGGACGCTTTCTTT.

V gene TRBV11-2 combines with J gene TRBJ1-1, with a weak D call TRBD1 (6 bases). The V and J ends lost 5 bases and 1 base respectively, with 14 bases between them. Germline loops: CDR1 SGHAT, CDR2 FQNNGV. This CDR3 has 15 amino acids. CDR3 nucleotide sequence: TGTGCCAGCAGCACGGGGACAACCCGGAACACTGAAGCTTTCTTT. Amino acid sequence: CASSTGTTRNTEAFF.

This chain joins TRBV18 and TRBJ2-7; 8 bases map to TRBD1. The CDR3 totals 15 residues. J lost 3 bases, V lost 5 bases, and 9 bases had no gene match. CDR1 and CDR2 (germline): KGHSH, LQKENI. The CDR3 here is CASSSRDRTHYEQYF. In DNA, the CDR3 is TGTGCCAGCTCAAGCCGGGACAGGACTCACTACGAGCAGTACTTC.

The gene calls are TRBV7-9 and TRBJ2-5; D unclear. Trimming left V 4 bases short and J 1 base short, with 13 bases between. Germline V gives CDR1 SEHNR, CDR2 FQNEAQ (reference sequence). This CDR3 is built from 15 residues. In nucleotides, the CDR3 is TGTGCCAGCAGCTCCTCCCCCGATGCCCAAGAGACCCAGTACTTC. Amino acids: CASSSSPDAQETQYF.

The chain employs TRBV7-2 and TRBJ1-6, with D possibly TRBD1 on 5 matching bases. The germline V and J ends were trimmed by 0 bases and 15 bases, with 6 bases remaining between them. The germline gives CDR1 SGHTA, CDR2 FQGNSA. The CDR3 extends over 11 amino acids. CDR3 in DNA: TGTGCCAGCAGCTTAGCCACAGGCCTCCACTTT. Translation gives CASSLATGLHF.

This chain joins TRBV27 and TRBJ1-5; the match to TRBD1 covers 7 bases. The length of the CDR3 is 14 residues. Germline CDR1 and CDR2: MNHEY and SMNVEV (reference sequence). Trimming cost V 4 bases and J 6 bases; bases outside gene matches: 6. CDR3 coding DNA: TGTGCCAGCAGTTCGAGGGGACAGCCTCAGCCCCAGCATTTT. It translates to CASSSRGQPQPQHF.

The chain has TRBV5-6 and TRBJ1-6; D is perhaps TRBD1 (6 bases). The germline gives CDR1 SGHDT, CDR2 YYEEEE. V dropped 2 bases and J dropped 17 bases, with 17 bases sitting between them. The CDR3 is 13 residues long. CDR3: CASSFDLTGNFHF. The CDR3 nucleotides read TGTGCCAGCAGCTTCGACCTAACAGGGAATTTCCACTTT.

This chain uses TRBV7-9 with TRBJ1-4; a possible D gene is TRBD1 (6 bases). V lost 5 bases, J lost 2 bases, and 18 bases lay in between. CDR3 length: 17 residues. Germline V lookup: CDR1 SEHNR, CDR2 FQNEAQ (reference sequence). CDR3 in amino acids: CASSPEIWTATNEKLFF. CDR3 DNA sequence: TGTGCCAGCAGCCCAGAGATTTGGACAGCGACTAATGAAAAACTGTTTTTT.

This clone was detected once. The chain uses TRBV5-4 and TRBJ2-3; D call uncertain. The CDR3 sequence is 13 residues long. Looked up from germline, CDR1 is SGHNT and CDR2 is YYREEE (reference sequence). CDR3 nucleotide sequence: TGTGCAGGTCAGGCTGGGGGCACAGATACGCAGTATTTT. As protein: CAGQAGGTDTQYF.